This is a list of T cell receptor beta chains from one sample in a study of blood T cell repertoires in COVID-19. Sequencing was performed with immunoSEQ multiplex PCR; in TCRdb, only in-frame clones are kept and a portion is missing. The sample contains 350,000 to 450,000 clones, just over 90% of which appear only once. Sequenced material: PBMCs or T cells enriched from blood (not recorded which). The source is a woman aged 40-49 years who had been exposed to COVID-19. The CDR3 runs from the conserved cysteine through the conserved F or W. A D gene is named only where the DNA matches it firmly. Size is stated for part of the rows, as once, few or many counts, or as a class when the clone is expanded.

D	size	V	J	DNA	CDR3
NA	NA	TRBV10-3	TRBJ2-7	TGTGCCATCAGTGAGGTAGGGGACGAGCAGTACTTC	CAISEVGDEQYF
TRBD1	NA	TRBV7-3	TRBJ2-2	TGTGCCAGCAGCTTATACAGGGGGCGAGATACCGGGGAGCTGTTTTTT	CASSLYRGRDTGELFF
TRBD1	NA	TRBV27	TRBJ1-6	TGTGCCAGCAGTTCCCCGGGACAGGGAAATAATTCACCCCTCCACTTT	CASSSPGQGNNSPLHF
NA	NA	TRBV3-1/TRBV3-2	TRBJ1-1	TGTGCCAGCAGCATGGACAGGAACACTGAAGCTTTCTTT	CASSMDRNTEAFF
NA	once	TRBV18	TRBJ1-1	TGTGCCAGCTCACCGGGAGGGGACACTGAAGCTTTCTTT	CASSPGGDTEAFF
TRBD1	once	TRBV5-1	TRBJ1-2	TGCGCCAGCACTCCTTGGGCCGGGACAGGATCAGGCTACACCTTC	CASTPWAGTGSGYTF
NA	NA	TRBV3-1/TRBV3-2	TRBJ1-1	TGTGCCAGCAGCCAAGATTTGGGAACCTCAGGGACTGAAGCTTTCTTT	CASSQDLGTSGTEAFF
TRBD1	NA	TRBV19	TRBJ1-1	TGTGCCAGTAATCGAATGACAGGGCGGGACACTGAAGCTTTCTTT	CASNRMTGRDTEAFF
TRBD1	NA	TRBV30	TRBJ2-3	TGTGCCTGGGGTACCGGGACAGGGAGCACAGATACGCAGTATTTT	CAWGTGTGSTDTQYF
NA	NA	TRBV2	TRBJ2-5	TGTGCCAGCAGAATACAGGGTCGAGAGACCCAGTACTTC	CASRIQGRETQYF
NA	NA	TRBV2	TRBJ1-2	TGTGCCAGCAGAAGTAGGGGCGATGGCTACACCTTC	CASRSRGDGYTF
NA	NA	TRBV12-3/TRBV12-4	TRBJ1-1	TGTGCCAGCAGTTTATCCGGGAGGGAAGCTTTCTTT	CASSLSGREAFF
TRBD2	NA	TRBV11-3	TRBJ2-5	TGTGCCAGCAGCTGGGGACTAGCGGGAGTAAGCGGGGAGACCCAGTACTTC	CASSWGLAGVSGETQYF
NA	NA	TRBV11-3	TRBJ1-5	TGTGCCAGCAGCTCCGGACGAGGCGGGGGCAATCAGCCCCAGCATTTT	CASSSGRGGGNQPQHF
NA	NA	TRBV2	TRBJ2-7	TGTGCCAGCAGAGAACGGGGGTTGGGTTACGAGCAGTACTTC	CASRERGLGYEQYF
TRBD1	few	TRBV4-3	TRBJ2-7	TGCGCCAGCAGCCAGGCCGGGACAGGGGCCGAGCAGTACTTC	CASSQAGTGAEQYF
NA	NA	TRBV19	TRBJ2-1	TGTGCCAGCGAGAGGAGGGAGATGGGCAATGAGCAGTTCTTC	CASERREMGNEQFF
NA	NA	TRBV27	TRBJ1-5	TGTGCCAGCAGGCCCGAGAGATATCAGCCCCAGCATTTT	CASRPERYQPQHF
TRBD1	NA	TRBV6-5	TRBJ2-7	TGTGCCAGCAGCAGGGGGACAGAAAAATACGAGCAGTACTTC	CASSRGTEKYEQYF
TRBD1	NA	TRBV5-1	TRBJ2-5	TGCGCCAGCGGCCCGACAGGGGAACGGGGAGAGACCCAGTACTTC	CASGPTGERGETQYF
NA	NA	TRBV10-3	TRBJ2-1	TGTGCCATCAGTGAGTCGAAGGGGCACGGCAATGAGCAGTTCTTC	CAISESKGHGNEQFF
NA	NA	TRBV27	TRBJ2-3	TGTGCCAGCAGTTCTGGCGGTGGCGATACGCAGTATTTT	CASSSGGGDTQYF
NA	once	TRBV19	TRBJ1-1	TGTGCCAGTACCCTAGGGGGTAAACACACTGAAGCTTTCTTT	CASTLGGKHTEAFF
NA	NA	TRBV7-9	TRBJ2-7	TGTGCCAGCAGCCCACAGGGAAGGGCCTACGAGCAGTACTTC	CASSPQGRAYEQYF
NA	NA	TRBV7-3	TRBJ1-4	TGTGCCAGCAGCCCAAGCGGGAGGGGTGAAAAACTGTTTTTT	CASSPSGRGEKLFF
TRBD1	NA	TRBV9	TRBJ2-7	TGTGCCAGCAGCGCCGGACAGGGAGGCCTGTACGAGCAGTACTTC	CASSAGQGGLYEQYF
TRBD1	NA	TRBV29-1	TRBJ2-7	TGCAGCGCCGGAACAGGGGACCTCACCTACGAGCAGTACTTC	CSAGTGDLTYEQYF
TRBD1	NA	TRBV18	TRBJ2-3	TGTGCCAGCTCACCACGGACAGGGGGAACAGATACGCAGTATTTT	CASSPRTGGTDTQYF
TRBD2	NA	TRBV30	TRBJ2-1	TGTGCCTGGAGTCAACCTTTTATAGCGGGAAAGTACAATGAGCAGTTCTTC	CAWSQPFIAGKYNEQFF
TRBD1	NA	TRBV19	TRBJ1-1	TGTGCCAGCCTTAAACAGGGGGCGCTTCCTGAAGCTTTCTTT	CASLKQGALPEAFF
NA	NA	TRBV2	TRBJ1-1	TGTGCCAGCTTATATGGGGGGGTGGTTTTCCCTGAAGCTTTCTTT	CASLYGGVVFPEAFF
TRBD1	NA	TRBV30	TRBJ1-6	TGTGCCTGGAGCGCCGGGACAGTCCCTAATTCACCCCTCCACTTT	CAWSAGTVPNSPLHF
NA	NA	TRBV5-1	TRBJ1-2	TGCGCCAGCGAACAGGGCTTTGGTAATGGCTACACCTTC	CASEQGFGNGYTF
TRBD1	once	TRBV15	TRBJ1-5	TGTGCCACCAGCAGAGCAGGGGGTCGGCAGCCCCAGCATTTT	CATSRAGGRQPQHF
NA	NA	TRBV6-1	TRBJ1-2	TGTGCCAGCAGTGAATCGAGATCCCCTCACTTC	CASSESRSPHF
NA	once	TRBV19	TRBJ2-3	TGTGCCAGTAGTCAACGTAGCGGAGGGGTCACAGATACGCAGTATTTT	CASSQRSGGVTDTQYF
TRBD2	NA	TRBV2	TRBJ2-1	TGTGCCAGCAGTGTACTAGCGGGAGGAGGGTACAATGAGCAGTTCTTC	CASSVLAGGGYNEQFF
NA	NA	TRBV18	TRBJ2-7	TGTGCCAGCTCACCAGTCCATGAAGGAGGCTCCTACGAGCAGTACTTC	CASSPVHEGGSYEQYF
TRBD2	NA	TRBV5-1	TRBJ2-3	TGCGCCAGCAGCTTACGGACTAGCGGGGGTACGGAGACGCAGTATTTT	CASSLRTSGGTETQYF
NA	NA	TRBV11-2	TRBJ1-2	TGTGCCAGCAGCTTAGTGGGTGCGGGTAACTATGGCTACACCTTC	CASSLVGAGNYGYTF
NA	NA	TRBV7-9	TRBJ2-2	TGTGCCAGCAGCTTCAACAGATACACCGGGGAGCTGTTTTTT	CASSFNRYTGELFF
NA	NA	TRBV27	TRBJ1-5	TGTGCCAGCAGTCCATGGGTAGCGGGGCCCCAGCATTTT	CASSPWVAGPQHF
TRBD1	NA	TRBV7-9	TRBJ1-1	TGTGCCAGCAGCCCGGGACAGGGGGCCACTGAAGCTTTCTTT	CASSPGQGATEAFF
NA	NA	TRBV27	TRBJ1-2	TGTGCCAGCAGTTTTGCGTACCAGGGGACCCATGGCTACACCTTC	CASSFAYQGTHGYTF
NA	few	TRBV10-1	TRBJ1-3	TGCGCCAGCAGTGAAAAGGGGCTCGGCGTCTCTGGAAACACCATATATTTT	CASSEKGLGVSGNTIYF
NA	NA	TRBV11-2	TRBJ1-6	TGTGCCAGCAGCCCGGAGACAGTTTCACCCCTCCACTTT	CASSPETVSPLHF
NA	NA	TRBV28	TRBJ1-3	TGTGCCAGCAGTTTCATTGGGGCCGTGGTCGGAAACACCATATATTTT	CASSFIGAVVGNTIYF
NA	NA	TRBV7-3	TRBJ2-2	TGTGCCAGCAGCTTAAGGGCAGCCCGGGGCACCGGGGAGCTGTTTTTT	CASSLRAARGTGELFF
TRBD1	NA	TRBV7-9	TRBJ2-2	TGTGCCAGCAGTTTTGGGACAGACACCGGGGAGCTGTTTTTT	CASSFGTDTGELFF
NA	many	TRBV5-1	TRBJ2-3	TGCGCCAGCAGCGGGGCCGCAGATACGCAGTATTTT	CASSGAADTQYF
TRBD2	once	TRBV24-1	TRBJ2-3	TGTGCCACCAGTGGGGCTAGCGGGAGCCGAAGCACAGATACGCAGTATTTT	CATSGASGSRSTDTQYF
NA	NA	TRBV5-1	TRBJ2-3	TGCGCCAGCAGCTTGTTTACCAGATTGGCAGATACGCAGTATTTT	CASSLFTRLADTQYF
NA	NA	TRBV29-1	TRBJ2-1	TGCAGCGTCGGGGGTTCCTACAATGAGCAGTTCTTC	CSVGGSYNEQFF
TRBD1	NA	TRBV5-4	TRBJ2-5	TGTGCCAGCAGCGGGGACAGGCGAGAGACCCAGTACTTC	CASSGDRRETQYF